These T cell receptor beta chains were read from a single sample in a study of cytomegalovirus exposure and HLA in healthy donors. TCRdb keeps only in-frame clones here, not all; method: immunoSEQ multiplex PCR. The profile shows tens of thousands of clones, about 90% of them singletons. Material for sequencing was PBMCs. The receptors shown here come from a woman between 18 and 29 years old in good health and CMV-seropositive. Both conserved end residues are part of each CDR3. Fields, in order: CDR3 protein, CDR3 DNA, V gene, D gene, J gene, clone size, CDR3 length. D genes are given only for firm matches. Clone size is not always given. Where it is, it says once, few, many or a class for expanded clones.

CDR3: CASSIGREETQYF; DNA: TGTGCCAGTAGTATAGGGCGGGAAGAGACCCAGTACTTC; V: TRBV19; D: NA; J: TRBJ2-5; size: NA; length: 13
CDR3: CASSPRGGSAEQFF; DNA: TGTGCCAGCTCACCACGGGGGGGTTCGGCTGAGCAGTTCTTC; V: TRBV18; D: TRBD2; J: TRBJ2-1; size: NA; length: 14
CDR3: CASSLSQVYSNQPQHF; DNA: TGTGCCAGCAGCTTGAGTCAGGTCTATAGCAATCAGCCCCAGCATTTT; V: TRBV7-2; D: NA; J: TRBJ1-5; size: NA; length: 16
CDR3: CASSEGYEQYF; DNA: TGTGCCAGTAGTGAGGGCTACGAGCAGTACTTC; V: TRBV19; D: NA; J: TRBJ2-7; size: NA; length: 11
CDR3: CASTEAGAAGTGELFF; DNA: TGTGCCAGTACCGAAGCGGGAGCGGCGGGGACCGGGGAGCTGTTTTTT; V: TRBV19; D: TRBD2; J: TRBJ2-2; size: NA; length: 16
CDR3: CASSEALAGAYEQYF; DNA: TGTGCCAGCAGTGAAGCACTAGCGGGGGCCTACGAGCAGTACTTC; V: TRBV6-1; D: TRBD2; J: TRBJ2-7; size: NA; length: 15
CDR3: CASSYRDRGWETQYF; DNA: TGTGCCAGCAGCTACCGGGACAGGGGATGGGAGACCCAGTACTTC; V: TRBV13; D: TRBD1; J: TRBJ2-5; size: NA; length: 15
CDR3: CASNRELAGGNEQFF; DNA: TGTGCCAGCAACAGGGAGCTAGCGGGAGGGAATGAGCAGTTCTTC; V: TRBV2; D: TRBD2; J: TRBJ2-1; size: once; length: 15
CDR3: CASSLFGSTAYGYTF; DNA: TGTGCCAGCAGTTTATTTGGTTCGACAGCGTATGGCTACACCTTC; V: TRBV27; D: NA; J: TRBJ1-2; size: once; length: 15
CDR3: CASSLSGGDTEAFF; DNA: TGTGCCAGCAGCTTATCAGGGGGCGACACTGAAGCTTTCTTT; V: TRBV7-9; D: TRBD1; J: TRBJ1-1; size: NA; length: 14
CDR3: CAWTNPPGDVDEQFF; DNA: TGTGCCTGGACCAACCCTCCGGGAGACGTCGATGAGCAGTTCTTC; V: TRBV30; D: NA; J: TRBJ2-1; size: NA; length: 15
CDR3: CASSLTSGGLGEQFF; DNA: TGTGCCAGCAGCTTAACTAGCGGGGGGTTGGGTGAGCAGTTCTTC; V: TRBV7-2; D: TRBD2; J: TRBJ2-1; size: once; length: 15
CDR3: CASSLPRSNEKLFF; DNA: TGTGCCAGCAGCTTACCCCGGAGTAATGAAAAACTGTTTTTT; V: TRBV7-9; D: NA; J: TRBJ1-4; size: NA; length: 14
CDR3: CSVAQAGNTIYF; DNA: TGCAGCGTTGCACAGGCTGGAAACACCATATATTTT; V: TRBV29-1; D: NA; J: TRBJ1-3; size: NA; length: 12
CDR3: CASSYDEVSETQYF; DNA: TGTGCCAGCAGTTACGATGAGGTGTCAGAGACCCAGTACTTC; V: TRBV6-6; D: NA; J: TRBJ2-5; size: few; length: 14
CDR3: CASSPEDSGNTIYF; DNA: TGTGCCAGCAGCCCAGAGGACTCTGGAAACACCATATATTTT; V: TRBV6-1; D: NA; J: TRBJ1-3; size: NA; length: 14
CDR3: CATSSGVSTDTQYF; DNA: TGTGCCACTTCGTCGGGGGTAAGCACAGATACGCAGTATTTT; V: TRBV6-5; D: NA; J: TRBJ2-3; size: NA; length: 14
CDR3: CASSLGVFQETQYF; DNA: TGTGCCAGCAGCCTAGGGGTTTTCCAAGAGACCCAGTACTTC; V: TRBV6-5; D: NA; J: TRBJ2-5; size: NA; length: 14
CDR3: CASSQLPRYTGELFF; DNA: TGTGCCAGCAGCCAACTGCCCAGGTACACCGGGGAGCTGTTTTTT; V: TRBV14; D: NA; J: TRBJ2-2; size: NA; length: 15
CDR3: CASSEQGVKGYTF; DNA: TGTGCCAGCAGTGAACAGGGGGTAAAAGGCTACACCTTC; V: TRBV2; D: TRBD1; J: TRBJ1-2; size: NA; length: 13
CDR3: CASQPTSGGSPETQYF; DNA: TGTGCCAGCCAACCAACATCCGGCGGGAGCCCAGAGACCCAGTACTTC; V: TRBV7-9; D: TRBD2; J: TRBJ2-5; size: NA; length: 16
CDR3: CASRPWERANTEAFF; DNA: TGTGCCAGCAGACCTTGGGAGAGAGCGAACACTGAAGCTTTCTTT; V: TRBV28; D: NA; J: TRBJ1-1; size: NA; length: 15
CDR3: CASSISRGGYEQYF; DNA: TGTGCCAGCAGCATTTCCCGAGGGGGCTACGAGCAGTACTTC; V: TRBV21-1; D: NA; J: TRBJ2-7; size: NA; length: 14
CDR3: CASSKDWTGFANTGELFF; DNA: TGTGCCAGCAGCAAAGATTGGACAGGCTTTGCGAACACCGGGGAGCTGTTTTTT; V: TRBV21-1; D: NA; J: TRBJ2-2; size: NA; length: 18
CDR3: CAWRVQGDTEAFF; DNA: TGTGCCTGGAGAGTTCAGGGGGACACTGAAGCTTTCTTT; V: TRBV30; D: TRBD1; J: TRBJ1-1; size: once; length: 13
CDR3: CASSSPLTQGAGNTQYF; DNA: TGTGCCAGCAGTTCTCCCCTCACCCAGGGGGCAGGTAATACGCAGTATTTT; V: TRBV28; D: TRBD1; J: TRBJ2-3; size: NA; length: 17
CDR3: CSVRGSNIQYF; DNA: TGCAGCGTTAGGGGTTCAAACATTCAGTACTTC; V: TRBV29-1; D: NA; J: TRBJ2-4; size: NA; length: 11
CDR3: CASSHTSSGSTYNEQFF; DNA: TGTGCCAGCAGTCACACCTCGAGCGGGAGCACCTACAATGAGCAGTTCTTC; V: TRBV2; D: TRBD2; J: TRBJ2-1; size: once; length: 17
CDR3: CASSLGGALYEQYF; DNA: TGTGCCAGCAGCTTAGGGGGAGCGCTTTACGAGCAGTACTTC; V: TRBV7-6; D: NA; J: TRBJ2-7; size: NA; length: 14